The 23 T cell receptor beta chains below all came from one sample that was sequenced in a study of T cell clonotyping in hematopoietic cell transplantation. As to time point: recipient sample about 28 days before transplant, after cytoreduction. Produced via immunoSEQ multiplex PCR; TCRdb's table is partial and in-frame only. This table has about 10,000 clones, 87% appearing once. The material sequenced was peripheral blood mononuclear cells, taken before stem cell transplant. The receptor source for this set is a woman in her fifties or sixties with chronic myeloid leukemia. Some clones in this sample may be carry-over from other donors' samples.

The chain links TRBV10-3 to TRBJ2-5; TRBD2 matches at 7 bases. Germline V CDR1 and CDR2: ENHRY, SYGVKD. The trim removed 4 bases at V and 4 bases at J, leaving 6 bases unmatched. The CDR3 is made up of 14 amino acids. The CDR3 reads CAISGERERETQYF. For the CDR3, the DNA is TGTGCCATCAGTGGTGAGCGGGAAAGAGAGACCCAGTACTTC.

The chain employs TRBV30 and TRBJ2-5; no firm D call. CDR1 GTSNPN and CDR2 SVGIG come from the germline V gene (reference sequence). The CDR3 extends over 11 amino acids. The V gene lost 2 bases and the J gene lost 1 base, with 2 bases spanning the gap. In DNA, the CDR3 is TGTGCCTGGAGTCCCCAAGAGACCCAGTACTTC. Translation gives CAWSPQETQYF.

The rearrangement joins TRBV6-6 to TRBJ2-3, with 12 bases that match TRBD1. CDR1 is MNHNY and CDR2 is SVGAGI in the germline V gene (reference sequence). CDR3 size: 15 residues. J lost 5 bases, V lost 5 bases, and 5 bases had no gene match. CDR3 region: CASSDGTGGGDTQYF. CDR3 nucleotide sequence: TGTGCCAGCAGTGACGGGACAGGGGGCGGAGATACGCAGTATTTT.

The chain links TRBV4-3 to TRBJ2-1; 16 positions match TRBD2. The CDR3 consists of 21 residues. CDR1 and CDR2 (germline): LGHNA, YSLEER. J gave up 7 bases and V 0 bases, and 15 bases lay outside the gene matches. CDR3 nucleotides: TGCGCCAGCAGCCAAGATCCGCCGGGACCGGGACTAGCGGGAGGGTGGAATGAGCAGTTCTTC. As protein: CASSQDPPGPGLAGGWNEQFF.

This clone has only one observation. The chain has TRBV6-5 and TRBJ1-1; D remains unclear. The V gene's germline CDR1 is MNHEY and CDR2 SVGAGI. The CDR3 is made up of 13 amino acids. With 3 bases removed from V and 1 base from J, the gap between germline ends came to 6 bases. The chain's CDR3 is CASSYRPNTEAFF. For the CDR3, the DNA is TGTGCCAGCAGTTATAGACCGAACACTGAAGCTTTCTTT.

This clone was observed a handful of times. The V gene is TRBV4-3, the J gene TRBJ1-4; 7 nucleotides line up with TRBD1. The junction had 9 bases not matched to a gene; V was cut back by 3 bases and J by 5 bases. The CDR3 spans 16 residues. Germline loops: CDR1 LGHNA, CDR2 YSLEER. Written as DNA, the CDR3 is TGCGCCAGCAGCCAGTCACCGGGACAGCAGAATGAAAAACTGTTTTTT. Amino acids: CASSQSPGQQNEKLFF.

In this sample, this clone turned up a few times. J is TRBJ1-1 and V is TRBV29-1; tentatively, D is TRBD1 (5 bases). Trimming cost V 5 bases and J 1 base, with 14 bases left between them. The length of the CDR3 is 14 residues. CDR1 SQVTM and CDR2 ANQGSEA come from the germline V gene. The CDR3 here is CSVLTSRGNTEAFF. CDR3 coding DNA: TGCAGCGTTTTGACCTCGAGGGGGAACACTGAAGCTTTCTTT.

The chain recombines TRBV27 with TRBJ1-2, with D possibly being TRBD1 (6 bases). Germline CDR1 is MNHEY and CDR2 is SMNVEV (reference sequence). The CDR3 extends over 13 amino acids. The V gene lost 5 bases and the J gene lost 10 bases, with 17 bases spanning the gap. The CDR3 protein is CASSPTGLRHYTF. CDR3 coding DNA: TGTGCCAGCAGTCCAACAGGGCTTCGCCACTACACCTTC.

The chain uses TRBV9 and TRBJ2-6; 9 nucleotides line up with TRBD1. With V trimmed by 3 bases and J by 2 bases, 6 bases remained unmatched. Germline loops: CDR1 SGDLS, CDR2 YYNGEE. This CDR3 region has 17 residues. The chain's CDR3 is CASSAEQGAAGANVLTF. CDR3 in DNA: TGTGCCAGCAGCGCGGAACAGGGGGCTGCTGGGGCCAACGTCCTGACTTTC.

The rearrangement joins TRBV27 to TRBJ2-7, with a possible D match to TRBD1 (6 bases). Germline V lookup: CDR1 MNHEY, CDR2 SMNVEV (reference sequence). The CDR3 spans 17 residues. Trimming pared 8 bases from V and 2 bases from J, leaving 25 bases between. CDR3 coding DNA: TGTGCCAGCCGTTCTCGCTGGGGGACAAGTCCTACCTACGAGCAGTACTTC. This translates into CASRSRWGTSPTYEQYF.

The genes are TRBV7-9 and TRBJ2-3, with 9 bases aligning to TRBD1. Germline-derived CDR1 and CDR2 are SEHNR and FQNEAQ (reference sequence). J lost 2 bases, V lost 7 bases, and 13 bases had no gene match. CDR3 size: 17 residues. The CDR3 sequence: CASTDNPGTGTTDTQYF. The CDR3, as DNA: TGTGCCAGCACGGACAACCCGGGGACAGGGACCACAGATACGCAGTATTTT. Using reference TRBV7-9 and TRBJ2-3 for the parts outside the CDR3, the full variable domain is DTGVSQNPRHKITKRGQNVTFRCDPISEHNRLYWYRQTLGQGPEFLTYFQNEAQLEKSRLLSDRFSAERPKGSFSTLEIQRTEQGDSAMYLCASTDNPGTGTTDTQYFGPGTRLTVL.

The V gene is TRBV13, the J gene TRBJ2-5, with 12 bases aligning to TRBD2. This CDR3 comprises 15 residues. Germline V lookup: CDR1 PRHDT, CDR2 FYEKMQ (reference sequence). Germline trimming cut 3 bases from V and 5 bases from J; bases unmatched to any gene: 4. The CDR3 nucleotides read TGTGCCAGCAGCTTCAGGACTAGCGGGATTGAGACCCAGTACTTC. Encoded protein: CASSFRTSGIETQYF.

The chain recombines TRBV11-2 with TRBJ2-7, with D perhaps TRBD1 (5 bases). V dropped 4 bases and J dropped 3 bases, with 16 bases sitting between them. Looked up from germline, CDR1 is SGHAT and CDR2 is FQNNGV. The CDR3 extends over 15 amino acids. The CDR3 sequence: CASSSSTGPGYEQYF. DNA for the CDR3: TGTGCCAGCAGCTCATCAACAGGTCCGGGCTACGAGCAGTACTTC.

V gene TRBV6-1 combines with J gene TRBJ2-5; D tentatively reads TRBD1 or TRBD2 (5 bases each). Germline V CDR1 and CDR2: MNHNS, SASEGT. V lost 4 bases and J lost 1, with 7 bases in between. The CDR3 is 13 residues long. This chain's CDR3 is CASSGGSQETQYF. The CDR3 DNA follows: TGTGCCAGCAGTGGGGGGAGCCAAGAGACCCAGTACTTC.

This sequence joins TRBV7-2 and TRBJ2-3; the match to TRBD2 covers 11 bases. Germline-derived CDR1 and CDR2 are SGHTA and FQGNSA. Germline trimming cut 2 bases from V and 4 bases from J; bases unmatched to any gene: 14. The CDR3 is made up of 19 amino acids. Written as DNA, the CDR3 is TGTGCCAGCAGCTTACGGAGGAGTATAGCGGGAGGGCCAGCAGATACGCAGTATTTT. Residues: CASSLRRSIAGGPADTQYF.

This sequence joins TRBV10-2 and TRBJ2-7, with 9 bases fitting TRBD1. CDR3 length: 16 amino acids. CDR1 is WSHSY and CDR2 is SAAADI in the germline V gene. With V trimmed by 6 bases and J by 2 bases, 11 bases remained unmatched. In nucleotides, the CDR3 is TGCGCCAGCAGCCCTCTCCGAGGACAGGGGACCTACGAGCAGTACTTC. This sequence encodes CASSPLRGQGTYEQYF.

The chain uses TRBV4-3 and TRBJ2-1; 8 bases map to TRBD1. CDR1 is LGHNA and CDR2 is YSLEER in the germline V gene. The CDR3 loop spans 14 amino acids. Trimming cost V 3 bases and J 3 bases; bases outside gene matches: 1. As DNA, the CDR3 is TGCGCCAGCAGCCAGGGACAGGACTACAATGAGCAGTTCTTC. It specifies CASSQGQDYNEQFF.

The chain is built from TRBV28 and TRBJ2-1; perhaps TRBD2 as D (6 bases). The CDR3 sequence is 11 residues long. The ends were cut back, 6 bases at V and 15 bases at J, with 15 bases in the middle. Germline V gene sequence: CDR1 MDHEN, CDR2 SYDVKM. CDR3 DNA sequence: TGTGCCAGCAGCGCGGGGAGAGTTGCGTTCTTC. Encoded protein: CASSAGRVAFF.

The J gene is TRBJ2-2, the V gene TRBV6-6; D possibly corresponds to TRBD2 (5 bases). V was clipped by 7 bases and J by 4 bases, with 16 bases between them. Germline V gene lookup returns CDR1 MNHNY and CDR2 SVGAGI (reference sequence). This CDR3 is built from 15 residues. The CDR3 sequence is CASIEFGEPTGELFF. In nucleotides, the CDR3 is TGTGCCAGCATCGAGTTCGGGGAACCCACCGGGGAGCTGTTTTTT.

In DNA, the CDR3 is TGTGCCACACAGGGTTTCCACGAGCAGTACTTC. It yields the protein CATQGFHEQYF. The chain has TRBV28 and TRBJ2-7, with a tentative D call TRBD1 (6 bases). The ends were cut back, 10 bases at V and 5 bases at J, with 12 bases in the middle. This CDR3 has 11 amino acids. Germline loops: CDR1 MDHEN, CDR2 SYDVKM.

The CDR3 loop is CASSFYLGTSGQETQYF. The CDR3 DNA follows: TGTGCCAGCAGTTTTTATCTCGGGACTAGCGGACAAGAGACCCAGTACTTC. The chain carries TRBV28 and TRBJ2-5; 11 nucleotides match TRBD2. Germline trimming cut 3 bases from V and 2 bases from J; bases unmatched to any gene: 8. The V gene's germline CDR1 is MDHEN and CDR2 SYDVKM. The CDR3 consists of 17 residues.

The chain is built from TRBV28 and TRBJ2-6; D gene ambiguous. The CDR3 spans 12 residues. Germline CDR1 reads MDHEN; CDR2 reads SYDVKM. V was trimmed by 6 bases and J by 0 bases, leaving 0 bases between them. The CDR3 loop reads CASSSGANVLTF. The CDR3 nucleotides are TGTGCCAGCAGCTCTGGGGCCAACGTCCTGACTTTC.

This clone was picked up a small number of times. This chain joins TRBV7-3 and TRBJ2-5; 9 bases agree with TRBD2. The germline CDR1 and CDR2 sequences are SGHTA and FQGTGA. V dropped 5 bases and J dropped 5; count of bases not matched to a gene: 3. This CDR3 is 13 amino acids long. The CDR3 DNA sequence: TGTGCCAGCAGCCGTGGACTAGCGGAGACCCAGTACTTC. Its translation: CASSRGLAETQYF.